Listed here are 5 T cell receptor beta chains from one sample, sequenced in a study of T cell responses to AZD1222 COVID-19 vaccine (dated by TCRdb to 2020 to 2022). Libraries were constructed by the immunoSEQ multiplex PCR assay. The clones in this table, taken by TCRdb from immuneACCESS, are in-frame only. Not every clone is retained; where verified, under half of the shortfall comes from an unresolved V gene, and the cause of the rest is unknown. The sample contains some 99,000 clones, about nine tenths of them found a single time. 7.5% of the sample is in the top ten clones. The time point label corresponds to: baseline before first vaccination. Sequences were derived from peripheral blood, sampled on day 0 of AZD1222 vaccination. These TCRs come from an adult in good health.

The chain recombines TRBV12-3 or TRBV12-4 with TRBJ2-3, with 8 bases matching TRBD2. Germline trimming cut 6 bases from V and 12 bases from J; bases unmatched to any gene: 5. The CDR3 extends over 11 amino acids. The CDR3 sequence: CASSPGTSQYF. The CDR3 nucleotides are TGTGCCAGCAGCCCCGGGACTAGTCAGTATTTT.

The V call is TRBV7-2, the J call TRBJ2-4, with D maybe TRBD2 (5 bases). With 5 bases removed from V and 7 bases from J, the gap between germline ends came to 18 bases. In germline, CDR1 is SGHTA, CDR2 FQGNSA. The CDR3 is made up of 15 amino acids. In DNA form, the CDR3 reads TGTGCCAGCAGCCCCCTAGCAAGCGGTGGGAACATTCAGTACTTC. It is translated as CASSPLASGGNIQYF.

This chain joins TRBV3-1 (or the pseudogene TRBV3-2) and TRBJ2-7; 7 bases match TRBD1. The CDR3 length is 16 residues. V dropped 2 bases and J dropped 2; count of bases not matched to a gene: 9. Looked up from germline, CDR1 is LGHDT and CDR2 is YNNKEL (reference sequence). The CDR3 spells CASSQIRQGRTYEQYF. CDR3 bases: TGTGCCAGCAGCCAAATTCGACAGGGTAGGACCTACGAGCAGTACTTC.

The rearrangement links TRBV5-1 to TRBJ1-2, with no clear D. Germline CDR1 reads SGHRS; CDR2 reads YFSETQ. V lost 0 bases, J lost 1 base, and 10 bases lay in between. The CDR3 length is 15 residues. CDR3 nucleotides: TGCGCCAGCAGCTTGGAAGGATCCCATAACTATGGCTACACCTTC. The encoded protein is CASSLEGSHNYGYTF.

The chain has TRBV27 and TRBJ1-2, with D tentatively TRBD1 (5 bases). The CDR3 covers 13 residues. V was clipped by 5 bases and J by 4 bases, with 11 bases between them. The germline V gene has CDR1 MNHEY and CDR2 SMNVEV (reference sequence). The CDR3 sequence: CASSETGFYGYTF. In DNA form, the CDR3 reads TGTGCCAGCAGTGAAACAGGATTCTATGGCTACACCTTC.